This passage covers 19 T cell receptor beta chains from one sample sequenced in a study of OX40 agonist ivuxolimab in advanced cancers. The method was immunoSEQ multiplex PCR; TCRdb's version includes in-frame clones alone and lacks a portion of them. The table includes nearly 60,000 clones, 81% detected once. Sample: CD4+ or CD8+ T cells sorted from blood, taken in a trial of the OX40 agonist ivuxolimab. Receptors were obtained from an adult with an advanced solid tumor such as melanoma, head and neck, liver or kidney cancer.

This clone was seen only a few times. This chain uses TRBV5-1 with TRBJ2-1; tentatively, D is TRBD1 (7 bases). Trimming took off 4 bases at V and 1 base at J, with 12 bases between the two ends. Looked up from germline, CDR1 is SGHRS and CDR2 is YFSETQ. The CDR3 is made up of 15 amino acids. Written as DNA, the CDR3 is TGCGCCAGCAGCACGTCAGGGGGGTCCTACAATGAGCAGTTCTTC. The encoded protein is CASSTSGGSYNEQFF.

The chain is built from TRBV7-6 and TRBJ2-7, with TRBD2 identical over 11 bases. This CDR3 spans 15 amino acids. Germline CDR1 and CDR2: SGHVS and FNYEAQ. J gave up 5 bases and V 1 base, and 4 bases lay outside the gene matches. Here the CDR3 reads CASSLGLAGGHEQYF. The CDR3 DNA sequence: TGTGCCAGCAGCTTAGGGCTAGCGGGGGGACACGAGCAGTACTTC. The full variable domain, in which reference TRBV7-6 and TRBJ2-7 provide the parts outside the CDR3, is GAGVSQSPRYKVTKRGQDVALRCDPISGHVSLYWYRQALGQGPEFLTYFNYEAQQDKSGLPNDRFSAERPEGSISTLTIQRTEQRDSAMYRCASSLGLAGGHEQYFGPGTRLTVT.

This clone was counted a single time. The V gene is TRBV5-6, the J gene TRBJ2-5; D uncertain. Germline CDR1 is SGHDT and CDR2 is YYEEEE. This CDR3 contains 14 residues. V gave up 0 bases and J gave up 4 bases, with 10 bases separating them. The CDR3 sequence is CASSLDPTGETQYF. The CDR3 nucleotides read TGTGCCAGCAGCTTGGACCCCACCGGAGAGACCCAGTACTTC.

The chain joins TRBV9 to TRBJ1-3; possibly TRBD1 for D (6 bases). Germline lookup yields CDR1 SGDLS and CDR2 YYNGEE. Trimming stripped 6 bases from V and 3 bases from J, with 13 bases between. The CDR3 spans 14 residues. The CDR3, as DNA: TGTGCCAGCACCAGAGGGGGTTTTGGAAACACCATATATTTT. Its protein is CASTRGGFGNTIYF.

This clone was counted a single time. The genes are TRBV19 and TRBJ2-1, with TRBD2 matching over 7 bases. V gave up 5 bases and J gave up 3 bases; unmatched junction bases: 7. The CDR3 loop spans 15 amino acids. Germline lookup yields CDR1 LNHDA and CDR2 SQIVND (reference sequence). The CDR3 here is CASSRAGYLYNEQFF. CDR3 sequence (DNA): TGTGCCAGTAGTCGAGCGGGGTATCTCTACAATGAGCAGTTCTTC.

This clone appeared a few times. The chain recombines TRBV27 with TRBJ1-6; D is unclear. Germline lookup yields CDR1 MNHEY and CDR2 SMNVEV (reference sequence). This CDR3 is built from 17 residues. V lost 2 bases, J lost 0 bases, and 11 bases lay in between. CDR3 DNA sequence: TGTGCCAGCAGTTTAGACTTGCCAAACTCCTATAATTCACCCCTCCACTTT. This encodes CASSLDLPNSYNSPLHF.

The chain couples TRBV6-1 to TRBJ1-5, with D unclear. V shed 6 bases and J shed 3 bases, with 12 bases lying between them. From germline, CDR1 is MNHNS and CDR2 SASEGT. This CDR3 comprises 14 residues. Here the CDR3 DNA reads TGTGCCAGCAGCTTCCGAGATCCCAATCAGCCCCAGCATTTT. Its protein is CASSFRDPNQPQHF.

The rearrangement uses TRBV5-6 and TRBJ2-7, with a weak D call TRBD1 (6 bases). Germline V gene data show CDR1 as SGHDT and CDR2 as YYEEEE. The CDR3 extends over 13 amino acids. Between the trimmed V and J ends, which lost 5 bases and 5 bases, there was a span of 14 bases. The CDR3 protein is CASRLQGIHEQYF. The CDR3 DNA sequence: TGTGCCAGCAGATTACAGGGAATCCACGAGCAGTACTTC. Supplemented by reference TRBV5-6 and TRBJ2-7, the full variable domain reads DAGVTQSPTHLIKTRGQQVTLRCSPKSGHDTVSWYQQALGQGPQFIFQYYEEEERQRGNFPDRFSGHQFPNYSSELNVNALLLGDSALYLCASRLQGIHEQYFGPGTRLTVT.

V and J are TRBV14 and TRBJ2-1; 7 positions agree with TRBD1. CDR1 is SGHDN and CDR2 is FVKESK in the germline V gene. V lost 3 bases to trimming and J lost 6 bases; unmatched junction nucleotides: 8. The CDR3 is 15 amino acids. CDR3 protein: CASSHTQGSFNEQFF. The CDR3 bases are TGTGCCAGCAGCCATACACAGGGGTCGTTCAATGAGCAGTTCTTC.

The chain is built from TRBV11-3 and TRBJ2-4; no clear D gene. Germline lookup yields CDR1 SGHNT and CDR2 YENEEA. Trimming stripped 0 bases from V and 8 bases from J, with 23 bases between. This CDR3 comprises 18 residues. CDR3 in DNA: TGTGCCAGCAGCTTAGATAGATCTCGGCCGGCGTCTAGGGACATTCAGTACTTC. It encodes CASSLDRSRPASRDIQYF.

In this sample, this clone turned up a few times. V is TRBV13 and J is TRBJ2-7; 9 nucleotides line up with TRBD1. J was trimmed by 0 bases and V by 5 bases; bases with no gene match: 8. The CDR3 has 16 amino acids. CDR1 is PRHDT and CDR2 is FYEKMQ in the germline V gene (reference sequence). The CDR3: CASSATGGLDSYEQYF. The CDR3 nucleotides are TGTGCCAGCAGCGCAACAGGGGGCCTTGACTCCTACGAGCAGTACTTC.

The rearrangement uses TRBV18 and TRBJ1-2; 9 bases align to TRBD1. Germline V gene sequence: CDR1 KGHSH, CDR2 LQKENI. The CDR3 has 18 residues. V was clipped by 3 bases and J by 4 bases; unmatched bases: 15. The CDR3 region has the DNA TGTGCCAGCTCACCCGTACTTTCTCGGACAGGGGAAGGCTATGGCTACACCTTC. This encodes CASSPVLSRTGEGYGYTF.

The chain employs TRBV9 and TRBJ2-5; 7 bases agree with TRBD2. Germline V CDR1 and CDR2: SGDLS, YYNGEE. The length of the CDR3 is 14 residues. The V and J ends lost 0 bases and 1 base, in that order; junction bases with no gene match: 0. The CDR3 bases are TGTGCCAGCAGCGTAGGGACTAGCCAAGAGACCCAGTACTTC. Translating gives CASSVGTSQETQYF. The full variable domain, in which reference TRBV9 and TRBJ2-5 provide the parts outside the CDR3, is DSGVTQTPKHLITATGQRVTLRCSPRSGDLSVYWYQQSLDQGLQFLIQYYNGEERAKGNILERFSAQQFPDLHSELNLSSLELGDSALYFCASSVGTSQETQYFGPGTRLLVL.

The J gene is TRBJ1-5, the V gene TRBV5-8; D unresolved. Germline assignment: CDR1 SGHTS and CDR2 YDEGEE. V was shortened by 0 bases and J by 0 bases, with 7 bases between the two germline ends. This CDR3 is 15 amino acids long. The chain's CDR3 is CASSLGVNSNQPQHF. CDR3 sequence (DNA): TGTGCCAGCAGCTTGGGAGTGAATAGCAATCAGCCCCAGCATTTT.

This chain connects TRBV5-1 to TRBJ1-3, with TRBD1 matching over 12 bases. Germline V CDR1 and CDR2: SGHRS, YFSETQ. V lost 5 bases to trimming and J lost 6 bases; unmatched junction nucleotides: 9. The CDR3 runs 16 residues. CDR3 nucleotide sequence: TGCGCCAGCAGTGAAGGGACAGGGGGCTTAGTAAACACCATATATTTT. Translated, it gives CASSEGTGGLVNTIYF.

The V and J genes are TRBV28 and TRBJ1-4; TRBD1 matches 10 bases. J was trimmed by 11 bases and V by 4 bases; bases with no gene match: 10. Germline assignment: CDR1 MDHEN and CDR2 SYDVKM. This CDR3 spans 15 amino acids. As DNA, the CDR3 is TGTGCCAGCAGTTCCCCAAGACAGGGGGCTTCGAAACTGTTTTTT. Its translation is CASSSPRQGASKLFF.

The chain couples TRBV4-1 to TRBJ2-1; TRBD2 is a possible D gene (6 bases). CDR3 length: 16 amino acids. Trimming left V 1 base short and J 7 bases short, with 17 bases between. The germline CDR1 and CDR2 sequences are MGHRA and YSYEKL. This chain's CDR3 is CASSQGSGDPGNEQFF. The CDR3 DNA is TGCGCCAGCAGCCAAGGGTCGGGGGACCCGGGGAATGAGCAGTTCTTC.

This clone was observed once. The chain joins TRBV6-1 to TRBJ1-5; tentatively, D is TRBD1 (6 bases). The CDR3 spans 14 residues. V was shortened by 5 bases and J by 2 bases, with 10 bases between the two germline ends. CDR1 and CDR2 from the germline V gene are MNHNS and SASEGT. Written as DNA, the CDR3 is TGTGCCAGCAGTAAACAGGGAGGCAATCAGCCCCAGCATTTT. Encoded protein: CASSKQGGNQPQHF.

This rearrangement joins TRBV19 to TRBJ1-5; D might be TRBD1 (5 bases). The CDR3 loop spans 14 amino acids. The germline gives CDR1 LNHDA, CDR2 SQIVND (reference sequence). Trimming removed 1 base at V and 3 bases at J, with 7 bases between. CDR3 in amino acids: CASSIGGNNQPQHF. CDR3 in DNA: TGTGCCAGTAGTATAGGGGGCAACAATCAGCCCCAGCATTTT.